The T cell receptor (beta chain) described here comes from a study of control samples from healthy donors and cancer patients. Sequencing used immunoSEQ multiplex PCR; TCRdb keeps in-frame clones, though not all of them. Of under 95,000 clones in the sample, around 84% were seen once. CDR3 length: 14 residues. With 2 bases clipped from V and 4 bases from J, the junction kept 2 bases outside the gene matches. The V gene's germline CDR1 is PRHDT and CDR2 FYEKMQ (reference sequence). This sequence was found in a man in his fifties or sixties in good health. The V gene is TRBV13, the J gene TRBJ2-7, with 10 positions matching TRBD1. The sample was blood. DNA of the CDR3: TGTGCCAGCAGCTTATGGACAGGGGGTTACGAGCAGTACTTC. Its protein product is CASSLWTGGYEQYF. Full variable domain (missing parts from reference TRBV13 and TRBJ2-7): AAGVIQSPRHLIKEKRETATLKCYPIPRHDTVYWYQQGPGQDPQFLISFYEKMQSDKGSIPDRFSAQQFSDYHSELNMSSLELGDSALYFCASSLWTGGYEQYFGPGTRLTVT.